This TCR beta chain was documented in a study of T cell responses to AZD1222 COVID-19 vaccine. The data were produced by immunoSEQ multiplex PCR, yet TCRdb's version contains in-frame clones alone and is incomplete. Of roughly 120,000 clones in the sample, around 87% were seen once. Deletions cut 1 base from V and 11 bases from J, with 14 bases between. This CDR3 comprises 13 residues. Germline V gives CDR1 SGHTA, CDR2 FQGNSA. The chain recombines TRBV7-2 with TRBJ1-1; D not resolved. This receptor was taken from an adult in good health. The source was peripheral blood, collected on day 0 of AZD1222 vaccination. The CDR3: CASSLGPSGGAFF. The DNA of the CDR3 is TGTGCCAGCAGCTTAGGACCGTCTGGAGGTGCTTTCTTT.